Listed below are T cell receptor beta chains from one sample, sequenced in a study of neoadjuvant nivolumab and ipilimumab in lung cancer. Only in-frame clones appear in the TCRdb table, and some are missing; sequencing was by immunoSEQ multiplex PCR. This repertoire shows about 29,000 clones, 60% to 85% found once; its top ten account for roughly 18%. This specimen consisted of tumor tissue, obtained after neoadjuvant nivolumab, alone or with ipilimumab, at or shortly before surgery. These receptors came from an adult with non-small cell lung cancer. Each CDR3 is given with its conserved first and last residue. A D gene is named only where the DNA matches it firmly. Clone size is stated in some rows and not others, as once, few, many or a class when expanded.

J gene	D gene	clone size	V gene	CDR3 protein	CDR3 DNA
TRBJ1-1	TRBD1	-	TRBV27	CASSLWTGGHGEAFF	TGTGCCAGCAGTTTATGGACAGGGGGCCATGGTGAAGCTTTCTTT
TRBJ1-1	-	-	TRBV29-1	CSAVTASEAFF	TGCAGCGCTGTGACGGCCTCAGAAGCTTTCTTT
TRBJ1-6	-	-	TRBV5-5	CASSSDGAYSPLHF	TGTGCCAGCAGCTCCGACGGGGCTTATTCACCCCTCCACTTT
TRBJ2-3	TRBD1	-	TRBV28	CASSKGAGTQYF	TGTGCCAGCAGTAAGGGGGCAGGTACGCAGTATTTT
TRBJ2-6	-	-	TRBV7-9	CASSLEGTPGANVLTF	TGTGCCAGCAGCTTAGAAGGGACACCGGGGGCCAACGTCCTGACTTTC
TRBJ2-1	-	medium-sized	TRBV6-6	CASSYELTKGAEKFF	TGTGCCAGCAGTTACGAATTAACGAAGGGCGCAGAAAAGTTCTTC
TRBJ2-3	-	-	TRBV19	CASKRDINTDTQYF	TGTGCCAGTAAAAGGGACATTAACACAGATACGCAGTATTTT
TRBJ2-7	TRBD1	few	TRBV5-8	CASSLLQGAREQYF	TGTGCCAGCAGCTTGCTACAGGGGGCGCGGGAGCAGTACTTC
TRBJ2-2	-	-	TRBV18	CASSPPSNTGELFF	TGTGCCAGCTCACCACCGTCCAACACCGGGGAGCTGTTTTTT
TRBJ1-5	TRBD1	-	TRBV19	CASSPVDRGQPQHF	TGTGCCAGTAGTCCGGTCGACAGGGGCCAGCCCCAGCATTTT
TRBJ1-3	-	-	TRBV7-9	CASSFYSGSGDTIYF	TGTGCCAGCAGCTTTTACTCTGGTTCCGGAGACACCATATATTTT
TRBJ2-2	-	-	TRBV5-4	CASSTLTGFETGELFF	TGTGCCAGCAGCACACTAACAGGGTTTGAAACCGGGGAGCTGTTTTTT